One and the same sample provided the 2 T cell receptor beta chains below, sequenced in a study of a mutant IDH1 vaccine in newly diagnosed glioma listed by TCRdb under 2021. The sample's time point label, in plain terms: baseline, week 1 (first vaccination visit). The meaning of the sample's treatment or condition label: pre-vaccination baseline after standard-of-care therapy. The method was the immunoSEQ multiplex PCR assay. Imported from immuneACCESS, the table was reduced by TCRdb to in-frame sequences with V and J called. These copies leave out some clones; in studies compared against another copy, an unresolved V gene accounts for under half, and the cause of the remainder is not known. The sample table lists 98,000 or so clones, roughly 90% of them with a count of one. The ten largest account for roughly 0.61% of the sample. The material was PBMCs, obtained from a glioma patient treated with radiotherapy, temozolomide or both. The receptors come from a woman in her fifties or sixties with glioma.

This clone has a single count. The V call is TRBV7-6, the J call TRBJ2-3; D unclear. This CDR3 has 15 amino acids. V lost 5 bases and J lost 0, with 12 bases in between. Germline assignment: CDR1 SGHVS and CDR2 FNYEAQ. The CDR3 protein is CASSPLSLSTDTQYF. In DNA form, the CDR3 reads TGTGCCAGCAGCCCTCTAAGCCTGAGCACAGATACGCAGTATTTT. Looking up the rest from reference TRBV7-6 and TRBJ2-3 gives the full variable domain: GAGVSQSPRYKVTKRGQDVALRCDPISGHVSLYWYRQALGQGPEFLTYFNYEAQQDKSGLPNDRFSAERPEGSISTLTIQRTEQRDSAMYRCASSPLSLSTDTQYFGPGTRLTVL.

This clone has a single count. The chain carries TRBV30 and TRBJ1-6; 7 bases are a match to TRBD1. Germline V gene sequence: CDR1 GTSNPN, CDR2 SVGIG (reference sequence). J was trimmed by 9 bases and V by 0 bases; bases with no gene match: 11. The CDR3 extends over 16 amino acids. The CDR3 sequence: CAWSVQTSRGGSPLHF. As DNA, the CDR3 is TGTGCCTGGAGTGTACAAACGTCCAGGGGGGGTTCACCCCTCCACTTT.